The 13 T cell receptor beta chains listed next were all sequenced from one sample in a study of blood T cell repertoires in COVID-19. Only in-frame clones appear in the TCRdb table, and some are missing; sequencing was by immunoSEQ multiplex PCR. This repertoire shows under 100,000 clones, 85% to 90% found once; its top ten account for around 5.2%. What was sequenced was peripheral blood. These receptors were obtained from a man aged 35 to 55 with acute or convalescent COVID-19.

The J gene is TRBJ1-5, the V gene TRBV7-9, with TRBD1 matching 7 bases. With 5 bases clipped from V and 0 bases from J, the junction kept 7 bases outside the gene matches. Looked up from germline, CDR1 is SEHNR and CDR2 is FQNEAQ (reference sequence). CDR3 size: 16 residues. CDR3 coding DNA: TGTGCCAGCAGCACTTGGACAGGTTCTAGCAATCAGCCCCAGCATTTT. Its protein product is CASSTWTGSSNQPQHF. Complete variable domain (other parts from reference TRBV7-9 and TRBJ1-5): DTGVSQNPRHKITKRGQNVTFRCDPISEHNRLYWYRQTLGQGPEFLTYFQNEAQLEKSRLLSDRFSAERPKGSFSTLEIQRTEQGDSAMYLCASSTWTGSSNQPQHFGDGTRLSIL.

This clone was counted a few times. V is TRBV28 and J is TRBJ1-2, with D possibly matching TRBD1 (5 bases). This CDR3 contains 17 residues. Germline V gives CDR1 MDHEN, CDR2 SYDVKM. Trimming removed 8 bases from V and 6 bases from J, with 28 bases in between. The CDR3 DNA follows: TGTGCCAGCTTAACGATGAGGATGGGGGGGTCCATTCATGGCTACACCTTC. Encoded protein: CASLTMRMGGSIHGYTF.

This CDR3 is CASSLDRDTDTQYF. Written as DNA, the CDR3 is TGTGCCAGCAGCTTAGACAGAGACACAGATACGCAGTATTTT. The J gene is TRBJ2-3, the V gene TRBV7-9; D not resolved. This CDR3 spans 14 amino acids. CDR1 is SEHNR and CDR2 is FQNEAQ in the germline V gene (reference sequence). Trimming removed 1 base at V and 2 bases at J, with 7 bases between.

The rearrangement joins TRBV11-1 to TRBJ1-5; D is uncertain. V lost 4 bases and J 6 bases, leaving 10 bases between the germline ends. This CDR3 contains 13 residues. The germline gives CDR1 SGHAT, CDR2 FQDESV (reference sequence). DNA of the CDR3: TGTGCCAGCAGCTGGGAGTTTGGTCAGCCCCAGCATTTT. Translation: CASSWEFGQPQHF.

This chain connects TRBV12-5 to TRBJ2-3, with a weak D call TRBD2 (6 bases). Germline V gene data show CDR1 as LGHNT and CDR2 as FRNRAP. The CDR3 runs 17 residues. Trimming shortened V by 7 bases and J by 2 bases, and 22 bases separated the two germline ends. The CDR3 loop is CASVPEGGNYLTDTQYF. The CDR3 DNA follows: TGTGCTAGTGTTCCGGAGGGTGGGAATTATCTCACAGATACGCAGTATTTT. The full variable domain, completed using reference TRBV12-5 and TRBJ2-3, is DARVTQTPRHKVTEMGQEVTMRCQPILGHNTVFWYRQTMMQGLELLAYFRNRAPLDDSGMPKDRFSAEMPDATLATLKIQPSEPRDSAVYFCASVPEGGNYLTDTQYFGPGTRLTVL.

Only a few counts were recorded for this clone. The chain uses TRBV19 and TRBJ1-2; the D gene is possibly TRBD1 (5 bases). Germline V gene lookup returns CDR1 LNHDA and CDR2 SQIVND (reference sequence). The germline V and J ends were trimmed by 2 bases and 3 bases, with 7 bases remaining between them. The CDR3 is 13 amino acids. CDR3 loop: CASSISGDYGYTF. CDR3 DNA: TGTGCCAGTAGTATATCGGGGGACTATGGCTACACCTTC.

Here the CDR3 reads CAWSVQQLSNQPQHF. The CDR3 DNA sequence: TGTGCCTGGAGTGTACAACAGTTAAGCAATCAGCCCCAGCATTTT. The chain employs TRBV30 and TRBJ1-5; D remains ambiguous. Trimming took 0 bases from V and 1 from J, leaving 10 bases between them. The CDR3 extends over 15 amino acids. Germline values: CDR1 GTSNPN, CDR2 SVGIG (reference sequence).

The CDR3: CASSQGRGQSYEQYF. The DNA of the CDR3 is TGTGCCAGCAGCCAAGGCCGGGGACAGTCTTACGAGCAGTACTTC. V and J are TRBV3-1 (or the pseudogene TRBV3-2) and TRBJ2-7; TRBD1 matches 7 bases. From germline, CDR1 is LGHDT and CDR2 YNNKEL (reference sequence). The CDR3 contains 15 residues. V lost 1 base and J lost 4; bases outside the gene matches: 7.

This clone has ten or more counts. The V call is TRBV7-6, the J call TRBJ2-2; no clear D gene. CDR3 size: 16 residues. Trimming stripped 0 bases from V and 1 base from J, with 9 bases between. Germline V gene sequence: CDR1 SGHVS, CDR2 FNYEAQ. CDR3 protein: CASSLALTGNTGELFF. The CDR3 DNA reads TGTGCCAGCAGCTTAGCGCTCACTGGGAACACCGGGGAGCTGTTTTTT.

The chain employs TRBV5-1 and TRBJ2-3; D remains ambiguous. There are 16 residues in the CDR3. The germline gives CDR1 SGHRS, CDR2 YFSETQ. The ends were cut back, 4 bases at V and 0 bases at J, with 15 bases in the middle. The DNA for the CDR3 is TGCGCCAGCAGCGGAATGACAAGCACTAGCACAGATACGCAGTATTTT. Its translation is CASSGMTSTSTDTQYF.

CDR3: CASSFTPVTGTEQYF. The DNA for the CDR3 is TGCGCCAGCAGCTTTACCCCCGTTACAGGTACCGAGCAGTACTTC. The rearrangement joins TRBV5-1 to TRBJ2-7; a possible D gene is TRBD1 (5 bases). This CDR3 has 15 residues. The V gene lost 2 bases and the J gene lost 6 bases, with 18 bases spanning the gap. Germline V CDR1 and CDR2: SGHRS, YFSETQ.

Only one count was recorded for this clone. The chain links TRBV3-1 (or the pseudogene TRBV3-2) to TRBJ1-5; TRBD1 might be the D (6 bases). Trimming removed 3 bases from V and 2 bases from J, with 8 bases in between. The CDR3 totals 14 residues. CDR1 and CDR2 (germline): LGHDT, YNNKEL (reference sequence). CDR3 amino acids: CASSQAGGNQPQHF. CDR3 bases: TGTGCCAGCAGCCAGGCAGGGGGCAATCAGCCCCAGCATTTT.

This clone was seen once. The chain uses TRBV19 and TRBJ2-7, with D possibly matching TRBD1 (5 bases). Germline CDR1 is LNHDA and CDR2 is SQIVND (reference sequence). This CDR3 spans 15 amino acids. V was trimmed by 5 bases and J by 4 bases, leaving 18 bases between them. The CDR3 bases are TGTGCCAGTAGTCGCACCCAGGGAATCGAGTACGAGCAGTACTTC. Residues: CASSRTQGIEYEQYF.